What follows describes a single TCR beta chain. Its specificity is not known. This entry belongs to a study of regulatory T cells. Study-wide findings and caveats: In CD3G-deficient patients, conventional CD4+ T cells were enriched for hydrophobic CDR3 residues at positions 6 and 7.

The primer mix had 52 TRBV and 13 TRBJ primers. Produced via immunoSEQ multiplex PCR; TCRdb's table is partial and in-frame only. The sample has some 23,000 clones, approximately 91% seen once. The CDR3 sequence is 15 residues long. J lost 5 bases, V lost 4 bases, and 7 bases had no gene match. Germline-derived CDR1 and CDR2 are SEHNR and FQNEAQ (reference sequence). Patients, 2 to 39 years old, had expanded memory T-cell proportions. Sorting split CD4+ cells into CD25-high CD127-low Tregs and CD25-low CD127-high conventional T cells. The chain is built from TRBV7-9 and TRBJ2-7; TRBD1 agrees at 11 bases. The sequencing input was conventional CD4+ T cells sorted from blood. The receptor was isolated from a child aged 10-17 years with CD3G deficiency. CDR3 sequence (DNA): TGTGCCAGCAGCTCTGGGGACAGGGGGAAGGACGAGCAGTACTTC. It encodes CASSSGDRGKDEQYF.